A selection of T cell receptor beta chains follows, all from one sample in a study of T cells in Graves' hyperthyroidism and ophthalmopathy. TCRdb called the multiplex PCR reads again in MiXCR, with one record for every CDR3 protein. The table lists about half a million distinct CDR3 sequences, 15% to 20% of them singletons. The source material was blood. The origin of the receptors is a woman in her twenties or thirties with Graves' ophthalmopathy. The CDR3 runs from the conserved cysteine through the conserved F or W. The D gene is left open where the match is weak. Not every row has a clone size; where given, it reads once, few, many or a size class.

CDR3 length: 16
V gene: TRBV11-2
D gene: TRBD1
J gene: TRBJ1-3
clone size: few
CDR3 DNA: TGTGCCAGCAGCTTCAACAGGGGCCTGTCCGGAAACACCATATATTTT
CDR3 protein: CASSFNRGLSGNTIYF

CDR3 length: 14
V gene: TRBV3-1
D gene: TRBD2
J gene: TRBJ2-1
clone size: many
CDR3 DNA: TGTGCCAGCAGTCTAGCGGGAGTCCACAATGAGCAGTTCTTC
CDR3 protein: CASSLAGVHNEQFF

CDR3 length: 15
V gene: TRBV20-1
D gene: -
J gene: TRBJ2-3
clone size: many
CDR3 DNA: TGCAGTGCTAGAGGTCGCGGGGATGACACAGATACGCAGTATTTT
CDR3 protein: CSARGRGDDTDTQYF

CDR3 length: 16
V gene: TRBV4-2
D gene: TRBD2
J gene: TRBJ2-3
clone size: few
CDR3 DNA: TGTGCCAGCAGCCAGAGAGCGGGAGGGGGGGCAGATACGCAGTATTTT
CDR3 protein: CASSQRAGGGADTQYF

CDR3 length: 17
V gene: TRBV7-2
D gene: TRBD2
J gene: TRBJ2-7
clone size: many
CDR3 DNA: TGTGCCAGCAGCGCGCGGACTAGCGGGACTCTCTCCTACGAGCAGTACTTC
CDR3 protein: CASSARTSGTLSYEQYF

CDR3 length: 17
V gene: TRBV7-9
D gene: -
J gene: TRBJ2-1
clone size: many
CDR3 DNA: TGTGCCAGCAGCTTAGCTCGGGGCGGGATCACTTACAATGAGCAGTTCTTC
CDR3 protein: CASSLARGGITYNEQFF

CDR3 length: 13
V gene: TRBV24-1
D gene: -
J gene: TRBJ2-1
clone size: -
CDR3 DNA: TGTGCCACCAGTGAATGGACCGGGGATGAGCAGTTCTTC
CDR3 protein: CATSEWTGDEQFF

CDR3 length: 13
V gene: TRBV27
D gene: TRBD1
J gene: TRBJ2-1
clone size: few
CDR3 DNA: TGTGCCAGCGCTCGGGACAGCTACAATGAGCAGTTCTTC
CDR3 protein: CASARDSYNEQFF

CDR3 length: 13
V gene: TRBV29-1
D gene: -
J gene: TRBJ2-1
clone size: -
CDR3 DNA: TGCAGCGTTCTCCGGCAGACAGAAGATGAGCAGTTCTTC
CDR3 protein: CSVLRQTEDEQFF

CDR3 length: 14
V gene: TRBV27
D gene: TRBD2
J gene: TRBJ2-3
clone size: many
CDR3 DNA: TGTGCCTCAGGACTAGCCCTGGGCACAGATACGCAGTATTTT
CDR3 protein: CASGLALGTDTQYF

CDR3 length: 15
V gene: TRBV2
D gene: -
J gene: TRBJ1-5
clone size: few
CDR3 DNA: TGTGCCAGCAGTGAAGCAAGAGATAGCAATCAGCCCCAGCATTTT
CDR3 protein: CASSEARDSNQPQHF

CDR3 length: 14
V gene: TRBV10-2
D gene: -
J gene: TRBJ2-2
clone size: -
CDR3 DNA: TGCGCCACCAACTTAGCGGCGAACACCGGGGAGCTGTTTTTT
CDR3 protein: CATNLAANTGELFF

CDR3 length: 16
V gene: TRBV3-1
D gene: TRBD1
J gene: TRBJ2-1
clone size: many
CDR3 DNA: TGTGCCAGCAGCGCCACAGGGGGCGGCTCCTACAATGAGCAGTTCTTC
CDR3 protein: CASSATGGGSYNEQFF

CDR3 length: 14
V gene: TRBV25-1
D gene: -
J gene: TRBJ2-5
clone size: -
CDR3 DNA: TGTGCCAGCAGTGTCCAGGAACTTGGAGAGACCCAGTACTTC
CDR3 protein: CASSVQELGETQYF

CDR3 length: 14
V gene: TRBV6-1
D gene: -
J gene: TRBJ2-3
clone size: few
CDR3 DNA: TGTGCCAGCACCCCTCAGGGGATCACAGATACGCAGTATTTT
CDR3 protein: CASTPQGITDTQYF

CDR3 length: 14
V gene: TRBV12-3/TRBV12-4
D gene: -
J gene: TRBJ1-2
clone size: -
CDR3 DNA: TGTGCCAGCAGTTGGAAACCCGACAGAGATGGCTACACCTTC
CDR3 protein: CASSWKPDRDGYTF

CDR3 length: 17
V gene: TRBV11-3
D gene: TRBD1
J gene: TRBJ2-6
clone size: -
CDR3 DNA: TGTGCCAGCAGCCCAGGACAGGGACTCTCTGGGGCCAACGTCCTGACTTTC
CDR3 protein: CASSPGQGLSGANVLTF

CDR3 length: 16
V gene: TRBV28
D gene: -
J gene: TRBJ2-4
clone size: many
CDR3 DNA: TGTGCCAGCAGTCAGGTGGGGTGGCAGGCCGAAAACATTCAGTACTTC
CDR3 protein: CASSQVGWQAENIQYF

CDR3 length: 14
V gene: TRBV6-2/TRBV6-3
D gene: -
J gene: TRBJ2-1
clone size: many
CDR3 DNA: TGTGCCAGCAGTTACTCGATGGACTACAATGAGCAGTTCTTC
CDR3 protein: CASSYSMDYNEQFF

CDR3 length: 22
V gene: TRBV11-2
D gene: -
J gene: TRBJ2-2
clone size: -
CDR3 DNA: -
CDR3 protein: CASSRFGGYEQYFGPDTGELFF

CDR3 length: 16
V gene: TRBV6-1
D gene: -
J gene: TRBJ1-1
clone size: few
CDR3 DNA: TGTGCCAGCAGTGACTGGGGAGGGGCGAGGATCACTGAAGCTTTCTTT
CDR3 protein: CASSDWGGARITEAFF

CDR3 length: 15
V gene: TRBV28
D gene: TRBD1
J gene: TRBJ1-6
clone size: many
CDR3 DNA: TGTGCCAGCAGTTTGCGGGACAGGGATCGTCCACCCCTCCACTTT
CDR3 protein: CASSLRDRDRPPLHF

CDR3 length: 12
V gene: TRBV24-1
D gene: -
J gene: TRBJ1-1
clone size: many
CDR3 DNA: TGTGCCACCAAGGGTGGGAACACTGAAGCTTTCTTT
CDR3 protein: CATKGGNTEAFF

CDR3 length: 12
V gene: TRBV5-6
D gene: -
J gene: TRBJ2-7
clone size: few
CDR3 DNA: TGTGCCAGCAGCTTGGACTCCTACCAGCAGTACTTC
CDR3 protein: CASSLDSYQQYF

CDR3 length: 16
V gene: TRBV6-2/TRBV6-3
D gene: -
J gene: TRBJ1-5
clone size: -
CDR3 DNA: TGTGCCAGCAGTACGCCAGGGGTAGGACGCAATCAGCCCCAGCATTTT
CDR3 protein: CASSTPGVGRNQPQHF

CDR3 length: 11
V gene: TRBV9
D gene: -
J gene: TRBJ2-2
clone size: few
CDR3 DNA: TGTGCCAGCACCAAGACCGGGGAGCTGTTTTTT
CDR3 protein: CASTKTGELFF

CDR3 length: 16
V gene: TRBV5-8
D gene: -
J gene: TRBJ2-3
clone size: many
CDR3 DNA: TGTGCCAGCAGCTTGTCGGTGACCCCGGGGGCTTATACGCAGTATTTT
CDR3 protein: CASSLSVTPGAYTQYF

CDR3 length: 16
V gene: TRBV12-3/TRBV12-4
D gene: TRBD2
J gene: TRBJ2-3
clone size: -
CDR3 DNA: TGTGCCAGCAGTTTCACCCTAGCGGGAAATACAGATACGCAGTATTTT
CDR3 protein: CASSFTLAGNTDTQYF